This T cell receptor beta chain appears in the sequencing data of a study of T cell changes during pregnancy in multiple sclerosis. Germline assignment: CDR1 SQVTM and CDR2 ANQGSEA. The V end was cut by 6 bases, the J end by 0 bases, with 12 bases between. The CDR3 length is 13 residues. TCRdb's table, derived via immunoSEQ multiplex PCR, lists solely in-frame clones and lacks some. The sample carries about 110,000 clones, roughly nine tenths recorded once. The chain carries TRBV29-1 and TRBJ2-7, with D perhaps matching TRBD1 (5 bases). The TCR was taken from a female donor with multiple sclerosis, enrolled in a pregnancy study. The sample was peripheral blood, taken before pregnancy. CDR3 sequence reads: CSVRQLPSYEQYF. CDR3 DNA: TGCAGCGTCCGACAGCTACCCTCCTACGAGCAGTACTTC.